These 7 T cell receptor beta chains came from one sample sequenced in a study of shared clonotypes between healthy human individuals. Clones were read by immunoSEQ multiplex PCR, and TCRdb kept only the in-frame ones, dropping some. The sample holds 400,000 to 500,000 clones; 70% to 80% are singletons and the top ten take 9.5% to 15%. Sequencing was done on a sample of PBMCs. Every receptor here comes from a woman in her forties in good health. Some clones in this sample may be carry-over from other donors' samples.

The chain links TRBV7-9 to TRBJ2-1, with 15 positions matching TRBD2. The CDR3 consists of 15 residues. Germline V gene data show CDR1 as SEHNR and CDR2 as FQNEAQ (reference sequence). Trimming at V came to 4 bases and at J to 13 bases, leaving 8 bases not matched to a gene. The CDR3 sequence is CASSSSRTSGRAQFF. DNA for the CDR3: TGTGCCAGCAGCTCCTCTCGGACTAGCGGGAGGGCCCAGTTCTTC.

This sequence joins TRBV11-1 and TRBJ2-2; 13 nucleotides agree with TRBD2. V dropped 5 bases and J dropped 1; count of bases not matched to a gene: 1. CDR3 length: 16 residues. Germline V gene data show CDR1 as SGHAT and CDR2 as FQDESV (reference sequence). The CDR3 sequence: CASSGTSGVNTGELFF. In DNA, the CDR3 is TGTGCCAGCAGCGGGACTAGCGGGGTGAACACCGGGGAGCTGTTTTTT.

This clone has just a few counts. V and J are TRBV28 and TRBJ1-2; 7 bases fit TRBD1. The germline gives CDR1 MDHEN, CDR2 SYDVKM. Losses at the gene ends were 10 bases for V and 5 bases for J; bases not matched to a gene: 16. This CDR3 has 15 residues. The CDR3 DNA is TGTGCCACCAAGTCCCCGAACAGGGGACTGTATGGCTACACCTTC. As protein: CATKSPNRGLYGYTF.

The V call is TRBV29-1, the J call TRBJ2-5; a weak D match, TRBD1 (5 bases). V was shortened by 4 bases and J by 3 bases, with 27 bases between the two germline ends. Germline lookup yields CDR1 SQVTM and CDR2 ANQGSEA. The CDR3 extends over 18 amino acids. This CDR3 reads CSVGGARARGFGKETQYF. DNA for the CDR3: TGCAGCGTTGGTGGGGCCAGGGCAAGGGGTTTTGGAAAAGAGACCCAGTACTTC.

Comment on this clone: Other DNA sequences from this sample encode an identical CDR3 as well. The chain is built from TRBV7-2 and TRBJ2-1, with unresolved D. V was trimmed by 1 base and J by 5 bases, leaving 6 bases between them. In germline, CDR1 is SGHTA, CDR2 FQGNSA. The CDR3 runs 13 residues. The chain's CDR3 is CASSLGVHNEQFF. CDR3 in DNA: TGTGCCAGCAGCTTAGGAGTGCACAATGAGCAGTTCTTC.

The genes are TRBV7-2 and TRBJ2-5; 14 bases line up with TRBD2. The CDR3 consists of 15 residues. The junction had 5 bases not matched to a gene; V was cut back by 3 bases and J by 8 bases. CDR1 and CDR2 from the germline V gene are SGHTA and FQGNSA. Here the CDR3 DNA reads TGTGCCAGCAGCTTCTGGACTAGCGGGAGGCGCACCCAGTACTTC. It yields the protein CASSFWTSGRRTQYF.

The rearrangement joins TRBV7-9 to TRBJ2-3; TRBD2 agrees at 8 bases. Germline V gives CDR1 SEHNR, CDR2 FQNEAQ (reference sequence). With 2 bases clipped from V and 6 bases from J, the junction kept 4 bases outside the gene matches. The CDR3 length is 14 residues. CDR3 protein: CASSLSGSFDTQYF. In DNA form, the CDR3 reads TGTGCCAGCAGCTTAAGCGGGAGTTTTGATACGCAGTATTTT. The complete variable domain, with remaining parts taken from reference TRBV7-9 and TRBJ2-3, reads DTGVSQNPRHKITKRGQNVTFRCDPISEHNRLYWYRQTLGQGPEFLTYFQNEAQLEKSRLLSDRFSAERPKGSFSTLEIQRTEQGDSAMYLCASSLSGSFDTQYFGPGTRLTVL.